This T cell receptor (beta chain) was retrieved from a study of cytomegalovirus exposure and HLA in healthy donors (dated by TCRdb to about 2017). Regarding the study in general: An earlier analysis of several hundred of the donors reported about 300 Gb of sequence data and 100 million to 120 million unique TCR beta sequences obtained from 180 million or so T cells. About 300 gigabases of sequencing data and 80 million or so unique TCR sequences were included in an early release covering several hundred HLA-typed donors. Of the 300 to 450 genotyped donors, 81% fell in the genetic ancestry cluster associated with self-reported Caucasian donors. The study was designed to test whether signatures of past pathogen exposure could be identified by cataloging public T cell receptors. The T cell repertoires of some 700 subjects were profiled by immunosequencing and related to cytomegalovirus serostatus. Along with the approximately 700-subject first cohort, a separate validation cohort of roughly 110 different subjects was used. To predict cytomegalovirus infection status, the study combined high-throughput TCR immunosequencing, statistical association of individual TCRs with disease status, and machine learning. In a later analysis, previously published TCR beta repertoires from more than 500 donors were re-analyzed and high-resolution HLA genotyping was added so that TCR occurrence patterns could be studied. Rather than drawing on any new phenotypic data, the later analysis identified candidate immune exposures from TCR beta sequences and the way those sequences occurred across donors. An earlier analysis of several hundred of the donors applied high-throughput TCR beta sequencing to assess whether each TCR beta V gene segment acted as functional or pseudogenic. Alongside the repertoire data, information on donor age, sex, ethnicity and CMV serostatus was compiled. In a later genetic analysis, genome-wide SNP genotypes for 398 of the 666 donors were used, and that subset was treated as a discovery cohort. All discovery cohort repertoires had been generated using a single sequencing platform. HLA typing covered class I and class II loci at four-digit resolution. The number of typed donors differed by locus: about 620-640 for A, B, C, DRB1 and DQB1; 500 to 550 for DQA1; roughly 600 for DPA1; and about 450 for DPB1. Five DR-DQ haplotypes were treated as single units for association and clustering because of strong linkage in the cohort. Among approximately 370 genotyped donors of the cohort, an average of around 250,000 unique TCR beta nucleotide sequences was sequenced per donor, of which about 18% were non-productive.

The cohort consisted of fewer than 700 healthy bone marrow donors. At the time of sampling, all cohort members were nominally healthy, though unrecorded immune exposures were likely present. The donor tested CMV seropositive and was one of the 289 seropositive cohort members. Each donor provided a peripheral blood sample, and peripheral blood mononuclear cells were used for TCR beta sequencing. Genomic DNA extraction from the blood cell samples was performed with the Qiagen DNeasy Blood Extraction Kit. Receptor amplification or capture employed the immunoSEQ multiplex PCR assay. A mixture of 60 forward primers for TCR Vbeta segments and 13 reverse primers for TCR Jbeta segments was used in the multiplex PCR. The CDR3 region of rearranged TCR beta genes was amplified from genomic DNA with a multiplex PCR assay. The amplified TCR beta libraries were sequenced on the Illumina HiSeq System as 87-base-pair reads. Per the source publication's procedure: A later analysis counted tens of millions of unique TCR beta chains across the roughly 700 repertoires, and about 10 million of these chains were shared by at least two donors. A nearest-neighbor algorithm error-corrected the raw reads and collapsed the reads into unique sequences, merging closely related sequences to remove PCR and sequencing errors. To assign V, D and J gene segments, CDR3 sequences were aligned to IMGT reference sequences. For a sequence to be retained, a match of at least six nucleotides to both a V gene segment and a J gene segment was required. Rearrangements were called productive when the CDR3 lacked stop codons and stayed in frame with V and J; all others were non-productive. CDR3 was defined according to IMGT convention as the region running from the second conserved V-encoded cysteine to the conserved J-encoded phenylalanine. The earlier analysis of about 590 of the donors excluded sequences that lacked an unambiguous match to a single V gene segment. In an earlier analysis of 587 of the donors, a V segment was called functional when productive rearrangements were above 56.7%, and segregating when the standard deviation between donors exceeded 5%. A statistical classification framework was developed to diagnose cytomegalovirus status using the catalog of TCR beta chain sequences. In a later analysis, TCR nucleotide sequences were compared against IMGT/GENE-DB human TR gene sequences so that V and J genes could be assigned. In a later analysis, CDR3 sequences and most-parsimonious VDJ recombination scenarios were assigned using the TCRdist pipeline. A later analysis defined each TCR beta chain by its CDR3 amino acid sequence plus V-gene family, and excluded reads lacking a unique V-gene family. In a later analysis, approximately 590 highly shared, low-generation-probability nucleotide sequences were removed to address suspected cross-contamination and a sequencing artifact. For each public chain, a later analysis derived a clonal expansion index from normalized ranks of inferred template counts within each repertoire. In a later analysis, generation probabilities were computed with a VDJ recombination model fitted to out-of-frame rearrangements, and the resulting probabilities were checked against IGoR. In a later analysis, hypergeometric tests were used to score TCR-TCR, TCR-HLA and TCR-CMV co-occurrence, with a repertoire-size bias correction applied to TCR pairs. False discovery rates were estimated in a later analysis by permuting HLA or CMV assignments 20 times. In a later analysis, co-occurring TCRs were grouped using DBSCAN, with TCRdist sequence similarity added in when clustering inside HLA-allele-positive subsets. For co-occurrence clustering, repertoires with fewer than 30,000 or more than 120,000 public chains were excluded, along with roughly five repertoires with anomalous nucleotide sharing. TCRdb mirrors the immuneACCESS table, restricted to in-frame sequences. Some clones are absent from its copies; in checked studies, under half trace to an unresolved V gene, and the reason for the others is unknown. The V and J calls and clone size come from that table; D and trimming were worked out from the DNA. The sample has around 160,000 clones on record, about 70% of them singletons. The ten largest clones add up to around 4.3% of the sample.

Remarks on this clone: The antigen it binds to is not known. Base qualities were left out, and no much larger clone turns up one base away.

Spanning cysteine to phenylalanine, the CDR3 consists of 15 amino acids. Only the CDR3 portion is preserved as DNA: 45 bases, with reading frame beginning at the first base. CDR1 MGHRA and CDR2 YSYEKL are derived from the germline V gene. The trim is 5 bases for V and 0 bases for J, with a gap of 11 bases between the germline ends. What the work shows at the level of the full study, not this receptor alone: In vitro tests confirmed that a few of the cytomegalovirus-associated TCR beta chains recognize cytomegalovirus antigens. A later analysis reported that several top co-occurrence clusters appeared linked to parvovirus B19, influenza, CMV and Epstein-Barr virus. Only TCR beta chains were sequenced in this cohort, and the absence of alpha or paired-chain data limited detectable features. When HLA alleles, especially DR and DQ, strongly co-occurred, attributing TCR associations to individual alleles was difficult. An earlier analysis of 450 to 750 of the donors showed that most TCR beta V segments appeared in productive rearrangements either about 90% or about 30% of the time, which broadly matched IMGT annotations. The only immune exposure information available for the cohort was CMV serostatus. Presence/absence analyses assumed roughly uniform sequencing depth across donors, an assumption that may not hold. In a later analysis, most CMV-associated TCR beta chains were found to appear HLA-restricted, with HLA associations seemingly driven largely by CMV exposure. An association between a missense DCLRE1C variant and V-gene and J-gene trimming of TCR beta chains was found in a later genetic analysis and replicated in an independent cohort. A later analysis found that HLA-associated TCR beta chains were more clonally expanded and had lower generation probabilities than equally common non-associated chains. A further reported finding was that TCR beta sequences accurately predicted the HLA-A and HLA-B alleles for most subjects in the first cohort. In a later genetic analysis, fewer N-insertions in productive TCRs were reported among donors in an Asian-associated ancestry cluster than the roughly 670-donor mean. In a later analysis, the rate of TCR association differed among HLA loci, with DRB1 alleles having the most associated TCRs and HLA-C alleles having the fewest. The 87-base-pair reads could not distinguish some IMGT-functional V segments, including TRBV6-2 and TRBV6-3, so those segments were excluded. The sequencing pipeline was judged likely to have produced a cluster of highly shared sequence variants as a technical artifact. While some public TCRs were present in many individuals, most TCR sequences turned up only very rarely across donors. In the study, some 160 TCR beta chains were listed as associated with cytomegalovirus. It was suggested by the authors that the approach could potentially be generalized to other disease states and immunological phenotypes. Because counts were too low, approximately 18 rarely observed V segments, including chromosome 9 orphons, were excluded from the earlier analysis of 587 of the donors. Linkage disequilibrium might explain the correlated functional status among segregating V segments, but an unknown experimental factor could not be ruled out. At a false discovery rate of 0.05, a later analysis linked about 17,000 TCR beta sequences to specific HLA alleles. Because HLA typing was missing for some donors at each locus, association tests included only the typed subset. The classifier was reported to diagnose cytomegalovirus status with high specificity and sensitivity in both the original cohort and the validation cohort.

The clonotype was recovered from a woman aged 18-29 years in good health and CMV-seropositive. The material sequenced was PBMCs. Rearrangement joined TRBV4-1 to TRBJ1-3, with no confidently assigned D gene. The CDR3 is CASSVSLFSGNTIYF. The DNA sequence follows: TGCGCCAGCAGCGTATCGTTGTTCTCTGGAAACACCATATATTTT.